This T cell receptor beta chain was captured in a study of shared clonotypes between healthy human individuals. Across the study: CD4 naive and memory got three plates each, CD8 naive two, CD8 memory one.

Replicate PCRs for sorted subsets used around 190 ng DNA; this equaled 25,000 to 35,000 T cell genomes. The method was immunoSEQ multiplex PCR; TCRdb's version includes in-frame clones alone and lacks a portion of them. Found here are millions of clones, roughly 91% of them singletons; the top ten hold under 2%. With regard to this clone: Its antigen remains unknown.

Terminally differentiated effector memory CD45RA+ cells were excluded from the naive CD8 cells, which were CD45RO-negative and positively selected for CCR7. Donors, without exception, were Caucasian adults residing in Nashville, Tennessee. The CDR3 totals 16 residues. Between the trimmed V and J ends, which lost 1 base and 1 base, there was a span of 13 bases. Germline V CDR1 and CDR2: LGHNA, YNFKEQ. Study findings and constraints: The donor pool, a small one, limited the genetic and exposure-history diversity represented.

The clonotype originates from a man younger than 35 in good health. Some clones in this sample may be carry-over from other donors' samples. Material: naive CD8+ T cells from PBMCs. The chain employs TRBV4-2 and TRBJ1-1, with a weak D call TRBD1 (5 bases). DNA of the CDR3: TGTGCCAGCAGCCAAGGCCGTCGGGGGGGGAACACTGAAGCTTTCTTT. Amino acids: CASSQGRRGGNTEAFF.